This TCR beta chain was identified during a study of blood T cell repertoires in COVID-19. Whole-study context: Sites in the United States, Italy and Spain provided acute and convalescent COVID-19 samples. T cells, B-cell-depleted T cells, or PBMCs supplied cDNA or gDNA.

Source study methods: Reference gene primer amplification in the assay estimated nucleated cell counts. Clones were sequenced by immunoSEQ multiplex PCR, and TCRdb holds only the in-frame ones, with some missing. V, J and clone size reflect that table, while D and trimming were determined from the DNA. The table has 20,000 to 30,000 clones, around 88% seen once. Germline loops: CDR1 MNHEY, CDR2 SVGAGI. The V segment lost 2 bases and the J segment 7 bases; nucleotides outside the gene matches: 6. This CDR3 contains 14 residues. Sequenced: peripheral blood. The chain couples TRBV6-5 to TRBJ1-2; 8 nucleotides match TRBD1. The sequence derives from a human donor with active COVID-19. The donor label of this sample is uncertain. The CDR3 nucleotides are TGTGCCAGCAGTTACCTTGACAGGGGAGGTGGCTACACCTTC. This sequence encodes CASSYLDRGGGYTF.